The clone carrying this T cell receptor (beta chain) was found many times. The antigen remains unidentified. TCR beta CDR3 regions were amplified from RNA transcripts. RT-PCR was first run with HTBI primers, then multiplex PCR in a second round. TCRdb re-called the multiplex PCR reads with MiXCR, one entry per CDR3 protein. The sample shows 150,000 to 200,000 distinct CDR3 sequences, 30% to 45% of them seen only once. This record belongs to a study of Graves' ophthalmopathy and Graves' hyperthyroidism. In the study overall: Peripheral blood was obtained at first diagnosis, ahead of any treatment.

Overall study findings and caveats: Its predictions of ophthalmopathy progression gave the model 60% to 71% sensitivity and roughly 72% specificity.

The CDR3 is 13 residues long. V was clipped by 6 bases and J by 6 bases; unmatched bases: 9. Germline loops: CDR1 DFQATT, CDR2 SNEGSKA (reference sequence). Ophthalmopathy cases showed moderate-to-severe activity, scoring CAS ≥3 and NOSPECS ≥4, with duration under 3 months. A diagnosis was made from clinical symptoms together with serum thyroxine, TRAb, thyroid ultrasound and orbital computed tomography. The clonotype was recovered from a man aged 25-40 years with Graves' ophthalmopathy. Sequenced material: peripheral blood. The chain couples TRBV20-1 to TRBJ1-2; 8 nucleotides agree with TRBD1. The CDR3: CSAYPQGADGYTF. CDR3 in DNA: TGCAGTGCGTACCCTCAGGGGGCTGATGGCTACACCTTC.